The sequence of this T cell receptor (beta chain) was determined in a study of T cells in Graves' hyperthyroidism and ophthalmopathy (dated by TCRdb to about 2019). About the investigation overall: Peripheral blood was sampled at the time of initial diagnosis, prior to any treatment. In six Graves' hyperthyroidism patients, the study also compared T-cell repertoires from thyroid tissue with T-cell repertoires from blood. The paper reports TCR Vbeta CDR3 sequencing of some 140 peripheral blood samples: around 45 ophthalmopathy, roughly 74 hyperthyroidism and roughly 17 progressor patients. The roughly 91 discovery patients were randomly split 7:3 into training and test sets. A discovery cohort of approximately 100 patients, approximately 45 with Graves' ophthalmopathy and more than 55 with stable Graves' hyperthyroidism, was used to find distinguishing TCR V-J signatures. Prospective prediction of ophthalmopathy was tested in an independent validation cohort consisting of under 20 hyperthyroidism patients and 15 or so patients who later progressed to ophthalmopathy. After sampling, hyperthyroidism patients received methimazole starting at 30 mg daily, and ophthalmopathy patients received high-dose intravenous methylprednisolone. What the work shows at the level of the full study, not this receptor alone: Most expanded thyroid clonotypes (frequency above 0.001) were also detected in blood, suggesting blood repertoires may reflect thyroid immune responses. In cross-validation, a model built on a 13 V-J signature told ophthalmopathy apart from stable hyperthyroidism with approximately 91% sensitivity and roughly 81% specificity, and in testing the same model reached 80%/75%. In validation, progression to ophthalmopathy was predicted by the model with more than 65% sensitivity and just over 72% specificity, a median of roughly six months before onset. Sample size was not statistically predetermined, and blinding of investigators to group allocation was not performed.

The table lists this clonotype with many counts. Its target antigen remains unknown. Nothing much larger sits one base from this clone, and base qualities are not available. TCR beta CDR3 regions were amplified from RNA transcripts. The first round of RT-PCR for the TCR CDR3 was performed with the HTBI primer set and the Qiagen OneStep RT-PCR kit. A second multiplex PCR round built the libraries, followed by size selection and purification. Libraries were sequenced paired-end with 100 bp reads on an Illumina HiSeq2000. The study's own analysis went as follows. SOAPnuke was used to process the raw data, removing reads that contained adapters or uncalled bases, had a mean Phred below 15, or lacked an exact match to the constant primer or identifier. High-quality paired reads were merged with COPE v1.2.5, and unique nucleotide sequences were defined as clonotypes. MiTCR v1.1 was used to align the clonotypes against IMGT TRBV, TRBD and TRBJ reference segments. The analysis was restricted to V-J combinations with a frequency above 0.0001, which together covered roughly 99% of the repertoires. A TCS score was defined as the ratio of F50 (clonal expansion) to E x V (chaos), with BLOSUM62-based TCRdist applied between CDR3 peptides within each V-J. Welch's t-statistics and random forest reduced fewer than 550 V-J features to roughly 13, which were used in a naive Bayes classifier (R e1071). In-frame beta chains were kept once TCRdb had trimmed the public reads at Q25 with fastp and called clones with MiXCR. Each record represents a unique CDR3 protein, reported with the most common genes and DNA among its rows. The V and J calls come from TCRdb's annotation, not from the publication. Counted in this sample were around 250,000 distinct CDR3 sequences; 13% to 15% of them appeared once. The top ten clonotypes cover roughly 15% of the sample.

V loses 7 bases of germline sequence and J loses 5 bases, and the interval between the two ends is 20 bases. There are 15 amino acids in the CDR3, from cysteine to phenylalanine inclusive. Here the CDR3 DNA is all that survives: 45 bases in frame from base 1. Hyperthyroidism patients were newly diagnosed, with disease duration under 2 months, and aged 18 to 65 years. The study excluded patients with uncontrolled infections, other autoimmune diseases, pregnancy or lactation. Diagnoses were established on the basis of clinical symptoms, serum thyroxine and TRAb, thyroid ultrasound, and orbital computed tomography. Blood from progressor patients was collected at the time of first diagnosis with hyperthyroidism, before any ophthalmopathy symptoms had appeared. Ficoll-Paque density gradient centrifugation was used to isolate PBMCs from about 10 ml of fresh peripheral blood. Progressor patients were first diagnosed with Graves' hyperthyroidism and then developed ophthalmopathy during follow-up. Total RNA was extracted using Trizol reagent, and RNA quality was assessed on an Agilent 2100 Bioanalyzer.

The receptor's source is a middle-aged woman with Graves' hyperthyroidism that later progressed to Graves' ophthalmopathy. The rearrangement joined TRBV12-3 or TRBV12-4 to TRBJ2-5, and possibly TRBD2, on 6 matching bases. The sequencing sample was made of blood. The DNA reads as follows: TGTGCCAGCACCGCGACGGCGGGGTTGGTTGAGACCCAGTACTTC. Translated, it gives CASTATAGLVETQYF.